The next 18 T cell receptor beta chains were all read from a single sample in a study of T cell responses to AZD1222 COVID-19 vaccine. The assay was immunoSEQ multiplex PCR, and TCRdb's table has in-frame clones only and misses some. This sample has about 130,000 clones, with 85% to 90% found just once. Here the sequenced sample was peripheral blood, taken on day 0 of AZD1222 vaccination. These receptors were taken from an adult in good health.

This rearrangement joins TRBV5-8 to TRBJ2-1, with D unclear. Between the trimmed V and J ends, which lost 1 base and 2 bases, there was a span of 16 bases. The CDR3 contains 17 residues. CDR1 and CDR2 (germline): SGHTS, YDEGEE. Written as DNA, the CDR3 is TGTGCCAGCAGCTTGCGTCTCGGCATAAGCGCCTACAATGAGCAGTTCTTC. Residues: CASSLRLGISAYNEQFF.

V and J are TRBV11-2 and TRBJ1-1; D not certain. The germline V and J ends were trimmed by 5 bases and 4 bases, with 11 bases remaining between them. The CDR3 has 13 residues. Germline V gene sequence: CDR1 SGHAT, CDR2 FQNNGV. The CDR3 loop is CASSAHMSTEAFF. The CDR3 nucleotides are TGTGCCAGCAGCGCGCATATGAGCACTGAAGCTTTCTTT.

V is TRBV19 and J is TRBJ1-2; D gene unclear. Germline loops: CDR1 LNHDA, CDR2 SQIVND (reference sequence). The CDR3 consists of 12 residues. The V gene lost 1 base and the J gene lost 7 bases, with 7 bases spanning the gap. In DNA, the CDR3 is TGTGCCAGTAGTATAGGTTTCAGTGGCTACACCTTC. As protein: CASSIGFSGYTF.

The rearrangement links TRBV9 to TRBJ2-1; no clear D. CDR1 and CDR2 from the germline V gene are SGDLS and YYNGEE. This CDR3 is built from 16 residues. The V and J ends lost 0 bases and 0 bases respectively, with 10 bases between them. The CDR3: CASSVDWSSSYNEQFF. The CDR3 bases are TGTGCCAGCAGCGTAGACTGGAGTAGCTCCTACAATGAGCAGTTCTTC.

The chain uses TRBV4-1 and TRBJ1-1, with D perhaps matching TRBD1 (6 bases). The V and J ends lost 0 bases and 4 bases respectively, with 12 bases between them. CDR1 is MGHRA and CDR2 is YSYEKL in the germline V gene. This CDR3 comprises 15 residues. The CDR3 DNA sequence: TGCGCCAGCAGCCAAGATTCCAGGGGCAGCACTGAAGCTTTCTTT. Its protein is CASSQDSRGSTEAFF.

The chain carries TRBV3-1 (or the pseudogene TRBV3-2) and TRBJ2-4; D remains ambiguous. CDR1 and CDR2 (germline): LGHDT, YNNKEL (reference sequence). The germline V and J ends were trimmed by 2 bases and 6 bases, with 11 bases remaining between them. The length of the CDR3 is 14 residues. CDR3 in amino acids: CASSQSRVGNIQYF. CDR3 coding DNA: TGTGCCAGCAGCCAATCCAGAGTGGGAAACATTCAGTACTTC.

The chain recombines TRBV6-5 with TRBJ1-3, with no clear D. The V end was cut by 0 bases, the J end by 2 bases, with 5 bases between. This CDR3 has 14 amino acids. The germline V gene has CDR1 MNHEY and CDR2 SVGAGI. The CDR3 region is CASSYSGTGNTIYF. CDR3 DNA sequence: TGTGCCAGCAGTTACTCAGGGACTGGAAACACCATATATTTT.

The chain has TRBV9 and TRBJ2-2, with D uncertain. The V end was cut by 1 base, the J end by 1 base, with 11 bases between. Germline V lookup: CDR1 SGDLS, CDR2 YYNGEE. The length of the CDR3 is 16 residues. The CDR3 loop is CASSVSGRQNTGELFF. CDR3 nucleotides: TGTGCCAGCAGCGTATCGGGCAGGCAGAACACCGGGGAGCTGTTTTTT. The entire variable domain, with the rest obtained from reference TRBV9 and TRBJ2-2, is as follows: DSGVTQTPKHLITATGQRVTLRCSPRSGDLSVYWYQQSLDQGLQFLIQYYNGEERAKGNILERFSAQQFPDLHSELNLSSLELGDSALYFCASSVSGRQNTGELFFGEGSRLTVL.

The chain employs TRBV7-2 and TRBJ1-2, with a tentative D call TRBD1 (5 bases). CDR3 length equals 18 residues. Trimming took off 4 bases at V and 2 bases at J, with 23 bases between the two ends. CDR1 and CDR2 (germline): SGHTA, FQGNSA. This chain's CDR3 is CASSSIKLLGRRNYGYTF. For the CDR3, the DNA is TGTGCCAGCAGCTCCATCAAATTGTTGGGACGCCGAAACTATGGCTACACCTTC. The full variable domain, rest sourced from reference TRBV7-2 and TRBJ1-2, is GAGVSQSPSNKVTEKGKDVELRCDPISGHTALYWYRQSLGQGLEFLIYFQGNSAPDKSGLPSDRFSAERTGGSVSTLTIQRTQQEDSAVYLCASSSIKLLGRRNYGYTFGSGTRLTVV.

The V gene is TRBV6-2 or TRBV6-3, the J gene TRBJ1-2; D may be TRBD1 (6 bases). The CDR3 contains 12 residues. Trimming cost V 7 bases and J 8 bases, with 14 bases left between them. The V gene's germline CDR1 is MNHEY and CDR2 SVGEGT. The CDR3 here is CASTPGVGGYTF. For the CDR3, the DNA is TGTGCCAGCACCCCAGGGGTCGGGGGCTACACCTTC.

The chain links TRBV6-5 to TRBJ2-1; a possible D gene is TRBD2 (5 bases). V dropped 2 bases and J dropped 6 bases, with 14 bases sitting between them. Germline V gene sequence: CDR1 MNHEY, CDR2 SVGAGI. The CDR3 runs to 15 residues. CDR3 in amino acids: CASSYRGMGSNEQFF. CDR3 DNA: TGTGCCAGCAGTTACCGGGGAATGGGGAGCAATGAGCAGTTCTTC.

The rearrangement uses TRBV6-4 and TRBJ2-2, with 9 bases identical to TRBD1. Trimming cost V 2 bases and J 4 bases; bases outside gene matches: 5. The CDR3 runs to 16 residues. The germline CDR1 and CDR2 sequences are MRHNA and SNTAGT. CDR3 sequence reads: CASSDRTGVGTGELFF. The DNA of the CDR3 is TGTGCCAGCAGTGACAGGACAGGGGTCGGCACCGGGGAGCTGTTTTTT.

This clone came up once. The chain combines TRBV27 with TRBJ1-1, with a weak D call TRBD1 (5 bases). The V and J ends lost 2 bases and 8 bases respectively, with 6 bases between them. The CDR3 has 11 amino acids. Germline CDR1 and CDR2: MNHEY and SMNVEV (reference sequence). DNA for the CDR3: TGTGCCAGCAGTTTAAACAGGGAAGCTTTCTTT. Translating it yields CASSLNREAFF.

The chain couples TRBV3-1 (or the pseudogene TRBV3-2) to TRBJ1-2; TRBD1 matches 7 bases. There are 14 residues in the CDR3. V lost 4 bases and J lost 3; bases outside the gene matches: 5. Germline V gene data show CDR1 as LGHDT and CDR2 as YNNKEL (reference sequence). For the CDR3, the DNA is TGTGCCAGCAGCCTCGGGGACAGTTACTATGGCTACACCTTC. It is translated as CASSLGDSYYGYTF.

The chain has TRBV6-4 and TRBJ1-3, with unresolved D. The germline V gene encodes CDR1 MRHNA and CDR2 SNTAGT. The CDR3 spans 13 residues. Trimming cost V 6 bases and J 0 bases, with 6 bases left between them. The CDR3 coding sequence is TGTGCCAGCAGCTACCCCTCTGGAAACACCATATATTTT. Amino acid sequence: CASSYPSGNTIYF.

V gene TRBV7-2 combines with J gene TRBJ2-5, with D possibly TRBD2 on 6 matching bases. This CDR3 comprises 16 residues. Deletions cut 2 bases from V and 5 bases from J, with 18 bases between. Looked up from germline, CDR1 is SGHTA and CDR2 is FQGNSA. The CDR3 reads CASSLWGGEAGETQYF. The CDR3 DNA follows: TGTGCCAGCAGCTTATGGGGCGGGGAGGCGGGGGAGACCCAGTACTTC.

This clone appeared once. This rearrangement joins TRBV7-2 to TRBJ1-2; D perhaps matches TRBD1 (5 bases). The ends were cut back, 0 bases at V and 5 bases at J, with 13 bases in the middle. Germline lookup yields CDR1 SGHTA and CDR2 FQGNSA. This CDR3 is 15 amino acids long. CDR3 sequence: CASSLASGEAYGYTF. Here the CDR3 DNA reads TGTGCCAGCAGCTTAGCGTCGGGGGAAGCGTATGGCTACACCTTC.

The V gene is TRBV18, the J gene TRBJ1-4; no firm D call. The CDR3 length is 15 residues. V was pared by 3 bases and J by 8 bases, with 16 bases between. Germline CDR1 and CDR2: KGHSH and LQKENI. The CDR3 loop is CASSPPKGMAEKLFF. The CDR3 DNA follows: TGTGCCAGCTCACCCCCGAAAGGGATGGCCGAAAAACTGTTTTTT.